This paragraph reports one T cell receptor (beta chain). The target antigen is unknown. Regarding donors, all were healthy bone marrow donors. The source of the sample is a study of cytomegalovirus exposure and HLA in healthy donors. V dropped 5 bases and J dropped 0 bases, with 8 bases sitting between them. This CDR3 spans 14 amino acids. Germline values: CDR1 SGHNT, CDR2 YENEEA. PCR involved 60 Vbeta and 13 Jbeta primers. Generated by immunoSEQ multiplex PCR, the TCRdb table keeps only in-frame clones and is missing some. This table holds about 130,000 clones, roughly 70% found once. Broader study findings: Highly shared sequence variants in one cluster were likely a sequencing artifact. In a later analysis, TCR beta V- and J-gene trimming was associated with a missense DCLRE1C variant. By a later analysis, the bulk of CMV-associated TCR beta chains appeared HLA-restricted.

The J gene is TRBJ2-1, the V gene TRBV11-3, with D perhaps matching TRBD1 (5 bases). The source material was PBMCs. The TCR comes from a human donor in good health. The CDR3 region is CASSQGSSYNEQFF. DNA of the CDR3: TGTGCCAGCAGCCAGGGAAGCTCCTACAATGAGCAGTTCTTC.